A single sample is the source of the 24 T cell receptor beta chains below, sequenced in a study of OX40 agonist ivuxolimab in advanced cancers. Libraries were prepared by immunoSEQ multiplex PCR; TCRdb keeps only in-frame clonotypes and omits some of them. The data contain some 8,900 clones, 55% to 75% of them seen just once; the ten biggest clones take up 27%. The sample was CD4+ or CD8+ T cells sorted from blood, taken in a trial of the OX40 agonist ivuxolimab. These receptors were obtained from an adult with an advanced solid tumor such as melanoma, head and neck, liver or kidney cancer.

The V and J genes are TRBV4-2 and TRBJ2-7, with TRBD1 identical over 9 bases. CDR1 is LGHNA and CDR2 is YNFKEQ in the germline V gene. The V and J ends lost 5 bases and 5 bases, in that order; junction bases with no gene match: 4. The CDR3 is 13 residues long. The CDR3 bases are TGTGCCAGCAGCACCCGACAGGGGGACGAGCAGTACTTC. Protein sequence: CASSTRQGDEQYF.

The chain couples TRBV9 to TRBJ2-2; TRBD2 agrees at 7 bases. This CDR3 has 17 residues. V trimming: 4 bases; J trimming: 0 bases; junction bases outside the gene matches: 9. Per germline, CDR1 SGDLS and CDR2 YYNGEE. CDR3 amino acids: CASSSPRGGANTGELFF. CDR3 bases: TGTGCCAGCAGCTCCCCTAGGGGAGGGGCGAACACCGGGGAGCTGTTTTTT.

This chain joins TRBV6-6 and TRBJ2-1; no reliable D call. The length of the CDR3 is 14 residues. Between the trimmed V and J ends, which lost 6 bases and 1 base, there was a span of 10 bases. Per germline, CDR1 MNHNY and CDR2 SVGAGI (reference sequence). CDR3 bases: TGTGCCAGCAGCTCTGACGGGTCCTACAATGAGCAGTTCTTC. The encoded protein is CASSSDGSYNEQFF.

The rearrangement links TRBV30 to TRBJ2-1, with 8 bases matching TRBD1. The CDR3 extends over 13 amino acids. J gave up 7 bases and V 5 bases, and 7 bases lay outside the gene matches. Germline V gene sequence: CDR1 GTSNPN, CDR2 SVGIG (reference sequence). In DNA, the CDR3 is TGTGCCTGGGACAGGGGCAAAGGGAATGAGCAGTTCTTC. It codes for CAWDRGKGNEQFF. The full variable domain, with the rest looked up from reference TRBV30 and TRBJ2-1, is SQTIHQWPATLVQPVGSPLSLECTVEGTSNPNLYWYRQAAGRGLQLLFYSVGIGQISSEVPQNLSASRPQDRQFILSSKKLLLSDSGFYLCAWDRGKGNEQFFGPGTRLTVL.

This clone was picked up one time. The chain carries TRBV25-1 and TRBJ1-4, with D maybe TRBD1 (5 bases). This CDR3 has 14 residues. Germline CDR1 and CDR2: MGHDK and SYGVNS. V lost 7 bases to trimming and J lost 6 bases, with 15 bases between them. CDR3 coding DNA: TGTGCCAGCACCCCCTCTACAGGTTATGAAAAACTGTTTTTT. Protein: CASTPSTGYEKLFF. Full variable domain (outside the CDR3, taken from reference TRBV25-1 and TRBJ1-4): EADIYQTPRYLVIGTGKKITLECSQTMGHDKMYWYQQDPGMELHLIHYSYGVNSTEKGDLSSESTVSRIRTEHFPLTLESARPSHTSQYLCASTPSTGYEKLFFGSGTQLSVL.

This sequence joins TRBV5-1 and TRBJ1-1, with D maybe TRBD1 (5 bases). CDR1 is SGHRS, CDR2 YFSETQ, per germline. V was trimmed by 4 bases and J by 1 base, leaving 11 bases between them. The CDR3 consists of 14 residues. CDR3: CASSRPDTNTEAFF. The CDR3 DNA is TGCGCCAGCAGCCGACCGGACACGAACACTGAAGCTTTCTTT.

This rearrangement joins TRBV5-1 to TRBJ2-1; 8 positions agree with TRBD1. Germline CDR1 is SGHRS and CDR2 is YFSETQ. CDR3 length: 15 amino acids. V gave up 4 bases and J gave up 0 bases; unmatched junction bases: 3. The CDR3 bases are TGCGCCAGCAGCACCGGACAGGGCTCCTACAATGAGCAGTTCTTC. This gives the protein CASSTGQGSYNEQFF.

The chain joins TRBV28 to TRBJ2-3, with TRBD2 matching 13 bases. CDR3 length equals 17 residues. The germline V gene encodes CDR1 MDHEN and CDR2 SYDVKM. J lost 1 base, V lost 5 bases, and 6 bases had no gene match. The CDR3 region is CASSPLAGGQGTDTQYF. The CDR3 nucleotides are TGTGCCAGCAGTCCACTAGCGGGGGGGCAGGGCACAGATACGCAGTATTTT. The entire variable domain, with the rest obtained from reference TRBV28 and TRBJ2-3, is as follows: DVKVTQSSRYLVKRTGEKVFLECVQDMDHENMFWYRQDPGLGLRLIYFSYDVKMKEKGDIPEGYSVSREKKERFSLILESASTNQTSMYLCASSPLAGGQGTDTQYFGPGTRLTVL.

This clone turned up a few times. V usage is TRBV5-6 and J usage is TRBJ2-1, with 9 bases aligning to TRBD1. J lost 3 bases, V lost 4 bases, and 5 bases had no gene match. The germline V gene encodes CDR1 SGHDT and CDR2 YYEEEE. This CDR3 is 15 amino acids long. CDR3 loop: CASSAGTGYYNEQFF. CDR3 in DNA: TGTGCCAGCAGCGCCGGGACAGGGTACTACAATGAGCAGTTCTTC. Full variable domain (rest looked up from reference TRBV5-6 and TRBJ2-1): DAGVTQSPTHLIKTRGQQVTLRCSPKSGHDTVSWYQQALGQGPQFIFQYYEEEERQRGNFPDRFSGHQFPNYSSELNVNALLLGDSALYLCASSAGTGYYNEQFFGPGTRLTVL.

J is TRBJ2-3 and V is TRBV7-9, with D perhaps matching TRBD2 (6 bases). Germline V gene data show CDR1 as SEHNR and CDR2 as FQNEAQ (reference sequence). The CDR3 length is 15 residues. The germline V and J ends were trimmed by 4 bases and 3 bases, with 14 bases remaining between them. The CDR3 sequence: CASSSSVGGTDTQYF. The CDR3 DNA follows: TGTGCCAGCAGCTCGTCCGTGGGGGGAACAGATACGCAGTATTTT. Based on the CDR3 plus reference TRBV7-9 and TRBJ2-3, the full variable domain is DTGVSQNPRHKITKRGQNVTFRCDPISEHNRLYWYRQTLGQGPEFLTYFQNEAQLEKSRLLSDRFSAERPKGSFSTLEIQRTEQGDSAMYLCASSSSVGGTDTQYFGPGTRLTVL.

V and J are TRBV28 and TRBJ2-3; D is possibly TRBD1 (6 bases). The CDR3 spans 15 residues. Germline CDR1 MDHEN, CDR2 SYDVKM. Trimming took off 8 bases at V and 2 bases at J, with 17 bases between the two ends. CDR3 in amino acids: CASASGHLPTDTQYF. As DNA, the CDR3 is TGTGCCAGCGCCTCGGGACACCTGCCCACAGATACGCAGTATTTT.

The chain combines TRBV27 with TRBJ2-5, with 8 bases matching TRBD1. Germline assignment: CDR1 MNHEY and CDR2 SMNVEV (reference sequence). There are 15 residues in the CDR3. Trimming took 6 bases from V and 1 from J; bases not matched to a gene: 7. For the CDR3, the DNA is TGTGCCAGCAGCTCAATCGACAGGGGCCAAGAGACCCAGTACTTC. It translates to CASSSIDRGQETQYF.

The chain employs TRBV6-1 and TRBJ2-2; maybe TRBD1 (6 bases). The CDR3 sequence is 15 residues long. Trimming stripped 3 bases from V and 5 bases from J, with 13 bases between. CDR1 and CDR2 from the germline V gene are MNHNS and SASEGT. The CDR3: CASSESRGSTGELFF. CDR3 DNA: TGTGCCAGCAGTGAGAGCAGGGGATCTACCGGGGAGCTGTTTTTT.

V and J are TRBV9 and TRBJ2-1; a weak D match, TRBD2 (6 bases). The length of the CDR3 is 13 residues. Germline assignment: CDR1 SGDLS and CDR2 YYNGEE. Trimming took 3 bases from V and 9 from J, leaving 13 bases between them. CDR3 amino acids: CASSDRLGGEQFF. The CDR3 DNA sequence: TGTGCCAGCAGCGACCGGCTGGGGGGTGAGCAGTTCTTC.

The chain combines TRBV11-2 with TRBJ2-7; D is perhaps TRBD1 or TRBD2 (7 bases each). The CDR3 has 15 amino acids. Germline V gene data show CDR1 as SGHAT and CDR2 as FQNNGV. Trimming removed 6 bases at V and 12 bases at J, with 27 bases between. The CDR3 nucleotides read TGTGCCAGCAGTCCCACGACAGGGTCGGGACTACTGCCGTACTTC. Protein product: CASSPTTGSGLLPYF.

This clone turned up a few times. The chain employs TRBV27 and TRBJ2-1, with 7 bases aligning to TRBD2. CDR1 is MNHEY, CDR2 SMNVEV, per germline (reference sequence). The CDR3 loop spans 16 amino acids. V shed 6 bases and J 6 bases; nucleotides not matched to a gene: 14. DNA of the CDR3: TGTGCCAGCAGCCCACTGACTAGCACCCTTTTCAATGAGCAGTTCTTC. This sequence encodes CASSPLTSTLFNEQFF.

By share, this clone counts as medium-sized. The rearrangement joins TRBV2 to TRBJ1-3; TRBD1 aligns across 9 bases. Losses at the gene ends were 3 bases for V and 0 bases for J; bases not matched to a gene: 6. CDR3 length equals 17 residues. Germline-derived CDR1 and CDR2 are SNHLY and FYNNEI. The CDR3 is CASSDGGQGFSGNTIYF. The CDR3 DNA sequence: TGTGCCAGCAGTGACGGGGGACAGGGTTTCTCTGGAAACACCATATATTTT.

This clone appeared a few times. The J gene is TRBJ2-7, the V gene TRBV4-1; TRBD2 aligns across 8 bases. The CDR3 length is 14 residues. From germline, CDR1 is MGHRA and CDR2 YSYEKL. After removal of 3 bases from V and 7 bases from J, the junction contained 8 bases not matched to a gene. The CDR3 spells CASSQIGLAGEQYF. The DNA of the CDR3 is TGCGCCAGCAGCCAGATAGGACTAGCAGGGGAGCAGTACTTC.

In its sample, this clone is medium-sized. V is TRBV7-9 and J is TRBJ1-2; D possibly corresponds to TRBD1 (5 bases). CDR1 is SEHNR, CDR2 FQNEAQ, per germline (reference sequence). Trimming took off 3 bases at V and 0 bases at J, with 17 bases between the two ends. The CDR3 is 17 amino acids. CDR3 in DNA: TGTGCCAGCAGCTTTAGCTCCAGGGAGAAGACTAACTATGGCTACACCTTC. It specifies CASSFSSREKTNYGYTF. Based on the CDR3 plus reference TRBV7-9 and TRBJ1-2, the full variable domain is DTGVSQNPRHKITKRGQNVTFRCDPISEHNRLYWYRQTLGQGPEFLTYFQNEAQLEKSRLLSDRFSAERPKGSFSTLEIQRTEQGDSAMYLCASSFSSREKTNYGYTFGSGTRLTVV.

The chain links TRBV19 to TRBJ2-7, with a weak D call TRBD1 (6 bases). The V end lost 4 bases, the J end lost 4 bases, and 17 bases lay between the germline ends. Per germline, CDR1 LNHDA and CDR2 SQIVND (reference sequence). The CDR3 consists of 15 residues. The chain's CDR3 is CASSTTQGHPYEQYF. CDR3 DNA: TGTGCCAGTAGTACTACCCAGGGGCACCCTTACGAGCAGTACTTC.

The chain has TRBV27 and TRBJ2-1; TRBD2 might be the D (6 bases). Trimming shortened V by 2 bases and J by 3 bases, and 8 bases separated the two germline ends. Germline assignment: CDR1 MNHEY and CDR2 SMNVEV (reference sequence). This CDR3 region has 14 residues. The chain's CDR3 is CASSLTSSYNEQFF. CDR3 nucleotides: TGTGCCAGCAGTTTAACTAGCAGCTACAATGAGCAGTTCTTC.

The chain uses TRBV5-4 and TRBJ1-2, with D possibly matching TRBD1 (5 bases). Between the trimmed V and J ends, which lost 6 bases and 2 bases, there was a span of 17 bases. CDR3 length: 15 amino acids. Looked up from germline, CDR1 is SGHNT and CDR2 is YYREEE (reference sequence). CDR3 in DNA: TGTGCCAGCACCGATTTGGGGGTCAGCAACTATGGCTACACCTTC. Its translation: CASTDLGVSNYGYTF.

Note on this clone: Compared with germline, one end of the junction differs, possibly owing to a read error. The chain employs TRBV4-1 and TRBJ1-2, with D tentatively TRBD1 (5 bases). There are 15 residues in the CDR3. The germline V gene encodes CDR1 MGHRA and CDR2 YSYEKL. The CDR3 spells CASSQEEGALYGYTF. The CDR3 nucleotides read TGTGCCAGCAGCCAAGAGGAAGGGGCTCTCTATGGCTACACCTTC.

The V gene is TRBV4-3, the J gene TRBJ1-1, with 9 bases identical to TRBD1. Unmatched junction bases numbered 4, after V lost 0 bases and J lost 8 bases. This CDR3 region has 14 residues. Per the germline V gene, CDR1 is LGHNA and CDR2 is YSLEER. For the CDR3, the DNA is TGCGCCAGCAGCCAAGATTGGGGGACAGGGGAAGCTTTCTTT. Translated, it gives CASSQDWGTGEAFF.